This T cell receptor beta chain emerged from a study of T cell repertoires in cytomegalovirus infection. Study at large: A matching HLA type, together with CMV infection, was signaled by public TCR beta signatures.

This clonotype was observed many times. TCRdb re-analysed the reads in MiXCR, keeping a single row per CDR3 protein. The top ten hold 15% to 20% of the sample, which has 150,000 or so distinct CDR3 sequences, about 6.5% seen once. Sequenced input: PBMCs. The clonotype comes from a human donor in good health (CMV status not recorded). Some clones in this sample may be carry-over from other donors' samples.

The CDR3 protein is CAIGGRQGGTNYGYTF. As DNA, the CDR3 is TGTGCCATCGGAGGCCGACAGGGGGGGACTAACTATGGCTACACCTTC. This chain links TRBV10-3 with TRBJ1-2; 9 bases fit TRBD1. The CDR3 contains 16 residues. Trimming at V came to 8 bases and at J to 0 bases, leaving 10 bases not matched to a gene. Germline CDR1 is ENHRY and CDR2 is SYGVKD.